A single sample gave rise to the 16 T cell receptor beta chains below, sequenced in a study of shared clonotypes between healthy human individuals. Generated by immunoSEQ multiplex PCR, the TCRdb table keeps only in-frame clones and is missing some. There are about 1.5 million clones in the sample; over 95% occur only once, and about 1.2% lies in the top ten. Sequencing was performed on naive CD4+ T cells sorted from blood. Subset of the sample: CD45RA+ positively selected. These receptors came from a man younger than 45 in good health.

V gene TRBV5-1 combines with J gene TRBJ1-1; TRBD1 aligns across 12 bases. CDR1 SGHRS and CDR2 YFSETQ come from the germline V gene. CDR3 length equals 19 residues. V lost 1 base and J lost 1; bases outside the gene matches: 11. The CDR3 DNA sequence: TGCGCCAGCAGCTTGAGAGGGACAGGGGGCCAAGGCAAGAACACTGAAGCTTTCTTT. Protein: CASSLRGTGGQGKNTEAFF.

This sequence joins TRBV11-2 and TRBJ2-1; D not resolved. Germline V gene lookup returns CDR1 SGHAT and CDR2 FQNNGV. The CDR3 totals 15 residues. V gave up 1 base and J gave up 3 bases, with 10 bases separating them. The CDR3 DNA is TGTGCCAGCAGCTTAGGCCTTCCGCTCTACAATGAGCAGTTCTTC. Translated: CASSLGLPLYNEQFF.

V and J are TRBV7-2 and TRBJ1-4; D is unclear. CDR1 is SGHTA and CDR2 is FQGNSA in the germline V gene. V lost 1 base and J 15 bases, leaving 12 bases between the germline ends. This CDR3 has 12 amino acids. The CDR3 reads CASSLVKGRMFF. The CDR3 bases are TGTGCCAGCAGCTTAGTAAAAGGGAGAATGTTTTTT.

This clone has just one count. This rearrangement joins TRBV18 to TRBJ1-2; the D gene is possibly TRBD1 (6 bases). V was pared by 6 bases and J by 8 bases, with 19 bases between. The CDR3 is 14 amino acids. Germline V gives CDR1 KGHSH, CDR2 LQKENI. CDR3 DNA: TGTGCCAGCTCTTTCAACAGGGATTCCGGGGGCTACACCTTC. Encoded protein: CASSFNRDSGGYTF.

This CDR3 is CSVLGGAVSTDTQYF. The CDR3, as DNA: TGCAGCGTACTAGGAGGGGCAGTAAGCACAGATACGCAGTATTTT. The rearrangement links TRBV29-1 to TRBJ2-3; a possible D gene is TRBD2 (6 bases). This CDR3 region has 15 residues. The germline CDR1 and CDR2 sequences are SQVTM and ANQGSEA. V lost 6 bases, J lost 0 bases, and 16 bases lay in between.

The CDR3 DNA follows: TGTGCCAGCAGTTCCCTCCGGGACAGGAGACTTGAAAAACTGTTTTTT. Protein sequence: CASSSLRDRRLEKLFF. The V call is TRBV28, the J call TRBJ1-4, with TRBD1 matching 8 bases. The CDR3 is made up of 16 amino acids. V was clipped by 4 bases and J by 7 bases; unmatched bases: 11. CDR1 MDHEN and CDR2 SYDVKM come from the germline V gene.

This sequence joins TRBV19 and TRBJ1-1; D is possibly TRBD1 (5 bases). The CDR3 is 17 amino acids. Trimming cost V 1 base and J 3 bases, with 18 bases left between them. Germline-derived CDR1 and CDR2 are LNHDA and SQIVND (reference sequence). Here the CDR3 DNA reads TGTGCCAGTAGTATAGGTCAGGGTCGCTCCCGGGACACTGAAGCTTTCTTT. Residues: CASSIGQGRSRDTEAFF.

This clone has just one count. The CDR3 reads CASSQESPHIGKLFF. For the CDR3, the DNA is TGTGCCAGCAGCCAAGAAAGTCCTCATATCGGAAAACTGTTTTTT. This sequence joins TRBV14 and TRBJ1-4; D is uncertain. This CDR3 region has 15 residues. Trimming stripped 0 bases from V and 10 bases from J, with 15 bases between. Germline V CDR1 and CDR2: SGHDN, FVKESK.

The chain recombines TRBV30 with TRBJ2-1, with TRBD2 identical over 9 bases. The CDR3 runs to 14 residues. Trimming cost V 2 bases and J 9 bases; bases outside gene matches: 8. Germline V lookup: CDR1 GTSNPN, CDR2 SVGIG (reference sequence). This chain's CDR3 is CAWSLLAGQSEQFF. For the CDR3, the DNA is TGTGCCTGGAGTCTCCTAGCGGGACAGTCTGAGCAGTTCTTC.

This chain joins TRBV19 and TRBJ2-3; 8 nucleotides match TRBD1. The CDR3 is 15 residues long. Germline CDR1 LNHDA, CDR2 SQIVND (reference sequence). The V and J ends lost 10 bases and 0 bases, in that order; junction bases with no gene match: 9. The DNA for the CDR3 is TGTGCCACTACCCCTGGGACAGGAAGCACAGATACGCAGTATTTT. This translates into CATTPGTGSTDTQYF.

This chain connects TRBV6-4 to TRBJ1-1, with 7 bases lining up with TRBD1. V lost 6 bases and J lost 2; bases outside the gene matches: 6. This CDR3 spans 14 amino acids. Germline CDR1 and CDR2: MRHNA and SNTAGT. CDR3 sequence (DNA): TGTGCCAGCAGCCCGACAGGGTTAAACACTGAAGCTTTCTTT. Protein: CASSPTGLNTEAFF.

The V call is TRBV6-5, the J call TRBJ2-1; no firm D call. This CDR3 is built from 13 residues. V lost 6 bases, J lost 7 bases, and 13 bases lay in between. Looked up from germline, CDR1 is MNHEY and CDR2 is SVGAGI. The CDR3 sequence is CASSFIVGNEQFF. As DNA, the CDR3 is TGTGCCAGCAGCTTCATCGTCGGTAATGAGCAGTTCTTC.

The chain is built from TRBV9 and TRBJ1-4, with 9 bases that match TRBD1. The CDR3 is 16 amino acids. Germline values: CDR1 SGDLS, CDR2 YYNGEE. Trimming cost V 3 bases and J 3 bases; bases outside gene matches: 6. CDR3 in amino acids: CASSATGGVSNEKLFF. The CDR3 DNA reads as TGTGCCAGCAGCGCGACAGGGGGTGTCTCTAATGAAAAACTGTTTTTT.

CDR3 DNA: TGTGCCAGCAGCTATGACGCGCAGCAAGACTACGAGCAGTACTTC. This translates into CASSYDAQQDYEQYF. V usage is TRBV7-2 and J usage is TRBJ2-7, with D hard to call. Germline assignment: CDR1 SGHTA and CDR2 FQGNSA. The CDR3 totals 15 residues. V lost 4 bases and J 3 bases, leaving 16 bases between the germline ends.

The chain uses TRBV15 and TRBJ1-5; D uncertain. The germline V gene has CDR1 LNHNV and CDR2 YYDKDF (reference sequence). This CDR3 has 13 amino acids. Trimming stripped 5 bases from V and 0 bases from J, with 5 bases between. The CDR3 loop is CATSGNSNQPQHF. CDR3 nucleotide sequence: TGTGCCACCAGCGGAAATAGCAATCAGCCCCAGCATTTT.

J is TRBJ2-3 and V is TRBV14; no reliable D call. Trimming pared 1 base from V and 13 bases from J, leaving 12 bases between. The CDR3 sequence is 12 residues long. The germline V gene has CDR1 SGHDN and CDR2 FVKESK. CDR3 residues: CASSQAGREEYF. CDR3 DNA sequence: TGTGCCAGCAGCCAAGCTGGAAGGGAAGAGTATTTT.